This T cell receptor (beta chain) was documented in a study of blood T cell repertoires in COVID-19. The wider study: COVID-19 samples, acute and convalescent, were from the United States, Italy and Spain. The analysed material was cDNA or gDNA that came from T cells, B-cell-depleted T cells, or PBMCs.

In the original analysis: Reference gene primer amplification yielded estimated nucleated cell counts. TCRdb's copy holds only in-frame clones and misses some; the assay was immunoSEQ multiplex PCR. V, J and clone size reflect that table, while D and trimming were determined from the DNA. The sample shows 150,000 to 200,000 clones, around 80% of them seen only once. Trimming left V 5 bases short and J 4 bases short, with 4 bases between. The CDR3 totals 11 residues. Germline assignment: CDR1 MGHDK and CDR2 SYGVNS. The sequencing sample was made of peripheral blood. This receptor was identified in a woman aged 40-49 years with COVID-19, enrolled during active disease. The chain couples TRBV25-1 to TRBJ2-3; D is uncertain. The CDR3 DNA follows: TGTGCCAGCAGTCGTCCAGATACGCAGTATTTT. Its protein is CASSRPDTQYF.